This TCR beta chain was retrieved from a study of blood T cell repertoires in COVID-19. The overall study: Sites across the United States, Italy and Spain contributed samples from acute and convalescent COVID-19. The cDNA or gDNA used as material had been derived from T cells, B-cell-depleted T cells, or PBMCs.

In the study's own analysis: Estimated nucleated cell counts came from reference gene primer amplification. Sequenced by immunoSEQ multiplex PCR; TCRdb stores in-frame clones only, minus some. V, J and clone size derive from that table, while D and trimming were established from the DNA sequence. The sample lists some 90,000 clones; around 90% were seen once. Trimming cost V 1 base and J 6 bases; bases outside gene matches: 7. Germline-derived CDR1 and CDR2 are LNHDA and SQIVND (reference sequence). This CDR3 spans 16 amino acids. The specimen sequenced was peripheral blood. The chain links TRBV19 to TRBJ2-7; 12 bases fit TRBD2. The sequence derives from a woman in her 50s in a cohort sampled during active COVID-19. Here the CDR3 DNA reads TGTGCCAGTAGTATAGTTCTAGCGGGAGGGCAGCGCGAGCAGTACTTC. It specifies CASSIVLAGGQREQYF.